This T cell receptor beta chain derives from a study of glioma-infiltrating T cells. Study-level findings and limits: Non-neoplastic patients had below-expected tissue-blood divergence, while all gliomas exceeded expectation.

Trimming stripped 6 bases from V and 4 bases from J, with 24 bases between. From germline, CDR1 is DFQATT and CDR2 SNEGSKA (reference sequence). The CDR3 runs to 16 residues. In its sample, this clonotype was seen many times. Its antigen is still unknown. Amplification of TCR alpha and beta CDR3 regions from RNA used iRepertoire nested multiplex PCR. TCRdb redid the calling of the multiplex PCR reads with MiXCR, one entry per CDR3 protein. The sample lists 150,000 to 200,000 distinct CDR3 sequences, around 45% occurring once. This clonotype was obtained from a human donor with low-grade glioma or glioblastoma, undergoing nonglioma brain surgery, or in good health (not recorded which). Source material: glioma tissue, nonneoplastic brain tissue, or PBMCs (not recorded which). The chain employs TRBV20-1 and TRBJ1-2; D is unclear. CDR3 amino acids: CSALQRQRLSSYGYTF. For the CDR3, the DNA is TGCAGTGCGTTACAGCGACAACGCCTTTCTAGCTATGGCTACACCTTC.